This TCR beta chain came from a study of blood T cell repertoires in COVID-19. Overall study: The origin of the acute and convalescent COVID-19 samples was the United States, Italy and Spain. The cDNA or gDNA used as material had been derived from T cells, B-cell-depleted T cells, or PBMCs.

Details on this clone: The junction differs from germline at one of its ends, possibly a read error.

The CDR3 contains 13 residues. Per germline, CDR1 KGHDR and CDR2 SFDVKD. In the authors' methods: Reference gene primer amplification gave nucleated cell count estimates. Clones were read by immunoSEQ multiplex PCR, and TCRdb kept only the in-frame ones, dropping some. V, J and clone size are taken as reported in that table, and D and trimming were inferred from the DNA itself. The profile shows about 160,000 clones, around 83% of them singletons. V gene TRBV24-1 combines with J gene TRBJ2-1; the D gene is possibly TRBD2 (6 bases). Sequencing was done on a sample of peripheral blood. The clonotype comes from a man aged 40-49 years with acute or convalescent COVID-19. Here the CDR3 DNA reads TGTACCACCAGTTATAAGGGAGGTTATGAGCAGTTCTTC. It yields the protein CTTSYKGGYEQFF.